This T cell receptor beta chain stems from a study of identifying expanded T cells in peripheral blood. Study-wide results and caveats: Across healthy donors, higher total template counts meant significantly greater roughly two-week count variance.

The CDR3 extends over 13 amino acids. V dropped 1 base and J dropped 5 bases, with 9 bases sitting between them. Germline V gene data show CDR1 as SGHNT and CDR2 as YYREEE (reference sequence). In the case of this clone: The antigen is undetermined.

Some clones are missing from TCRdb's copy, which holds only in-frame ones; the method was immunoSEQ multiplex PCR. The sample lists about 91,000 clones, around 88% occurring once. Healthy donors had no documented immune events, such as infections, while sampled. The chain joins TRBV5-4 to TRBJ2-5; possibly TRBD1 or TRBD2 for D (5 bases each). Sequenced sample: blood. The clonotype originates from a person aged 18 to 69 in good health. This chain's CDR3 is CASSLRGAETQYF. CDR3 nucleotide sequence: TGTGCCAGCAGCTTGAGAGGGGCGGAGACCCAGTACTTC.